This TCR beta chain was recorded in a study of T cell repertoires in cytomegalovirus infection. At the level of the study: Public TCR beta signatures were indicative of both CMV infection and a matching HLA type. Study-wide results and limits: The study identified carriers of CMV plus the relevant HLA from cumulative public TCR beta family frequency. Ex vivo responses were dominated by HLA-C-restricted CMV-specific TCR beta clonotypes.

MiXCR, run by TCRdb on the reads, gives a single entry per CDR3 protein. The sample contains about 250,000 distinct CDR3 sequences, 6.5% of which appear only once. This clonotype has just one count. Its antigen is still unknown. V lost 6 bases and J lost 2; bases outside the gene matches: 5. Germline V gives CDR1 SGHTA, CDR2 FQGNSA. CDR3 length: 14 residues. The chain has TRBV7-2 and TRBJ2-7; 9 bases are a match to TRBD1. The sequence derives from a human donor in good health (CMV status not recorded). Some clones in this sample may be carry-over from other donors' samples. The sample comprised PBMCs. CDR3 region: CASRQQGATYEQYF. As DNA, the CDR3 is TGTGCCAGCAGGCAACAGGGGGCTACCTACGAGCAGTACTTC.